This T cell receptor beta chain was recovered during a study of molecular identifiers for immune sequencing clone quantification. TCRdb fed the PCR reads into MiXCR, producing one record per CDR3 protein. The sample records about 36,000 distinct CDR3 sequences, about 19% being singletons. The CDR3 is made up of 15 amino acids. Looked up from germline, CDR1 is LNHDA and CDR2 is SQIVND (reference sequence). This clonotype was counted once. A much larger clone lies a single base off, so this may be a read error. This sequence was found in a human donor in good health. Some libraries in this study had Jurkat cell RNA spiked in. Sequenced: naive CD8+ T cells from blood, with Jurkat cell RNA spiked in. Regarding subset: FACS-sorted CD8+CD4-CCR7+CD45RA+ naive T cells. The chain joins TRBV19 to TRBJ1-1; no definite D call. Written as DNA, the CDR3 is TGTGTCAGTAGTATAGGGTCCACCTTGAACACTGAAGCTTTCTTT. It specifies CVSSIGSTLNTEAFF.